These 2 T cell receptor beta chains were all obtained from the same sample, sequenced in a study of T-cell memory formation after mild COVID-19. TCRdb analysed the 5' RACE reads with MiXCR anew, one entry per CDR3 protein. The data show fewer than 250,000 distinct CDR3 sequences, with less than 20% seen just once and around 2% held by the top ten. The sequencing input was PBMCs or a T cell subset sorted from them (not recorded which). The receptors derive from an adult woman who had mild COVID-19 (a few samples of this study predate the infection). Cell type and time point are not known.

The CDR3 sequence is CASSAVSDGYTF. The CDR3 DNA reads TGTGCCAGCAGCGCCGTTTCTGACGGCTACACCTTC. The chain uses TRBV4-2 and TRBJ1-2, with no clear D. V was pared by 5 bases and J by 8 bases, with 12 bases between. The CDR3 has 12 residues. Germline-derived CDR1 and CDR2 are LGHNA and YNFKEQ.

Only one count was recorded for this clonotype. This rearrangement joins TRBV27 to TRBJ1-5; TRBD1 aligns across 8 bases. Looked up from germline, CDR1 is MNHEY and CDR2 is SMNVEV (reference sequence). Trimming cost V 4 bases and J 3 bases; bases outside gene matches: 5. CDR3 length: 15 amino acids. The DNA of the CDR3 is TGTGCCAGCAGTTCCAGGGGGCAGAACAATCAGCCCCAGCATTTT. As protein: CASSSRGQNNQPQHF.